The present T cell receptor (beta chain) was sequenced within a study of blood T cell repertoires in COVID-19. Study in general: Researchers got acute and convalescent COVID-19 samples from the United States, Italy and Spain. T cells, B-cell-depleted T cells, or PBMCs supplied cDNA or gDNA.

Authors' methods: Quantification of nucleated cells was approximated via reference gene primer amplification. Profiling relied on immunoSEQ multiplex PCR, and the TCRdb table lists in-frame clones only, not all of them. That table supplies the V and J calls and clone size; D and trimming were determined from the DNA. The sample yields about 73,000 clones, about 88% seen once. CDR3 size: 17 residues. Per germline, CDR1 KGHDR and CDR2 SFDVKD. Germline trimming cut 6 bases from V and 0 bases from J; bases unmatched to any gene: 10. This TCR was sampled from a man aged 80 or over with acute or convalescent COVID-19. This rearrangement joins TRBV24-1 to TRBJ2-5, with TRBD2 matching over 9 bases. The sequenced sample consisted of peripheral blood. CDR3 protein: CATSKAGGNPYQETQYF. The CDR3, as DNA: TGTGCCACCAGTAAAGCGGGGGGAAACCCGTACCAAGAGACCCAGTACTTC.